This TCR beta chain is drawn from a study of STAT5B mutations in CD4+ large granular lymphocyte leukemia. The overall study: Healthy donors showed HLA-associated enrichment of the CDR3 'QG' motif.

The CDR3 sequence is 13 residues long. The V segment lost 5 bases and the J segment 9 bases; nucleotides outside the gene matches: 6. Germline-derived CDR1 and CDR2 are SGHNT and YENEEA. This was a survey-level run. TCRdb's table, derived via immunoSEQ multiplex PCR, lists solely in-frame clones and lacks some. The sample consists of 23,000 or so clones, 74% of them appearing once. General study findings and limits: Compared with healthy controls (2/35), patient top clones favored TRBV06 (8/27). About 26% of private leukemic clonotypes occurred rarely in other patients' non-leukemic repertoires.

As to this clone: Its antigen is still unknown.

This receptor was taken from a human donor in good health. The chain links TRBV11-3 to TRBJ2-1; 8 bases match TRBD1. The material sequenced was CD4+ T cells from blood buffy coats. The DNA for the CDR3 is TGTGCCAGCAGCCCCGGACAGGGCAGTGAGCAGTTCTTC. It translates to CASSPGQGSEQFF.